Sequencing of this T cell receptor beta chain was carried out in a study of blood T cell repertoires in COVID-19. Study overall: PBMCs, B-cell-depleted T cells, or T cells provided the cDNA or gDNA that made up the material.

The authors' processing: Cell counts per sample came from amplifying reference gene primers. The data were produced by immunoSEQ multiplex PCR, yet TCRdb's version contains in-frame clones alone and is incomplete. That table supplies the V and J calls and clone size; D and trimming were determined from the DNA. The data hold 260,000 or so clones, with 70% to 90% observed a single time. This TCR derives from a man between 18 and 29 years old with active or convalescent COVID-19. The sequenced material came from peripheral blood.

CDR3 DNA: TGCAGCGTCCGGGGTGGCTCTGGAAACACCATATATTTT. Its translation is CSVRGGSGNTIYF. This chain links TRBV29-1 with TRBJ1-3; D is unresolved. Between the trimmed V and J ends, which lost 6 bases and 0 bases, there was a span of 9 bases. Germline V CDR1 and CDR2: SQVTM, ANQGSEA. The CDR3 consists of 13 residues.